The entry below gives a single T cell receptor beta chain sequence along with its context. It has no known antigen specificity. No qualities accompany the bases; no much larger clone lies one base away. These data originate in a study of blood T cell repertoires in COVID-19 (dated by TCRdb to 2020 to 2022). With respect to the entire study: Samples from collaborators originated in the United States, Italy and Spain and spanned both the acute and convalescent phases of COVID-19. The material from the prospective study consisted of cDNA or gDNA derived from T cells, B-cell-depleted T cells, or PBMCs. Where available, HLA class I and class II types were taken from metadata supplied by the sample provider and were not determined by assay-based typing. The repertoires were made available in a free public database intended to serve as a resource for research on the immune response to SARS-CoV-2. Deeply sampled blood TCRbeta repertoires from subjects exposed to, actively infected with, or recovered from COVID-19 were included in the dataset. The sample metadata nearly always contained a de-identified subject ID, COVID-19 status, age in years and sex. Samples came from the ongoing ImmuneRACE study (first 160 participants) plus 1,254 subjects from 6 global collaborators. Broader findings and caveats from the paper: The quantity of clinical and demographic metadata differed by source and by participant and was supplied without curation.

Taken from cysteine to phenylalanine, the CDR3 has 14 residues. The sequence is cut down to CDR3 DNA, 42 bases in frame from base 1. V sheds 0 bases and J sheds 5 bases, leaving 11 bases between their ends. From a lookup of the germline V gene, CDR1 and CDR2 are SGHDT and YYEEEE. Each collaborating institution followed its own protocols to collect whole blood in K2EDTA tubes. For TCRbeta analysis, collaborators shipped samples in one of three forms: frozen whole blood, isolated PBMCs, or DNA extracted from either of those sample types. TCRbeta CDR3 regions were amplified from genomic DNA by means of the immunoSEQ Assay, a bias-controlled multiplex PCR. The original methods were these. Nucleated cell counts per sample were estimated from amplification of reference gene primers within the assay. To quantify the absolute abundance of each unique TCRbeta CDR3 rearrangement, sequence reads were collapsed and filtered. For each sample, productive Simpson clonality was calculated as the square root of Simpson's diversity index over productive rearrangements. Sourced from immuneACCESS, this table was stored by TCRdb with only in-frame sequences that have V and J called. A share of the clones is absent; for the studies checked, an unresolved V gene accounts for under half, and the remainder has no known explanation. The DNA gave D and trimming, while V, J and clone size come from that table. The sample profile shows about 490,000 clones; roughly 88% of them were found once. Approximately 2.9% of the sample rests with the top ten.

The TCR sequence derives from a human donor in a cohort sampled during active COVID-19. The rearrangement joined TRBV5-6 to TRBJ2-5, with the D gene not confidently named. The sequencing input was peripheral blood. The CDR3 sequence is CASSLGPAAETQYF. Here is the DNA: TGTGCCAGCAGCTTGGGACCTGCAGCGGAGACCCAGTACTTC.